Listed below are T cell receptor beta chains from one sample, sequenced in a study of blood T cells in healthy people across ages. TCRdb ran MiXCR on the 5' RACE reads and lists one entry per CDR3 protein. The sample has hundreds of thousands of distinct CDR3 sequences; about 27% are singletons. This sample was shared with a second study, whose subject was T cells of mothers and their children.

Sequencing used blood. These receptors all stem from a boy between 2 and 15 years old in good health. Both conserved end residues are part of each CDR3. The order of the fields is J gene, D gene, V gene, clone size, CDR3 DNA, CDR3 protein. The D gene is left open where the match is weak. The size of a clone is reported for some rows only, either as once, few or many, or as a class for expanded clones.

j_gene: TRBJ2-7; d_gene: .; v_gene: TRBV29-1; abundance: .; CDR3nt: TGCAGCGTTGAACGTGGAAACGAGCAGTACTTC; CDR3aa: CSVERGNEQYF
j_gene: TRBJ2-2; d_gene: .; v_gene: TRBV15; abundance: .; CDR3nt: TGTGCCACCAGCAGGCCGGGCCTCAACACCGGGGAGCTGTTTTTT; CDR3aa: CATSRPGLNTGELFF
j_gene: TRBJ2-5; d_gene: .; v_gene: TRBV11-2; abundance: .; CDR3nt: TGTGCCAGCAGCTTAGGGGAGGGGGTGGGGGAGACCCAGTACTTC; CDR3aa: CASSLGEGVGETQYF
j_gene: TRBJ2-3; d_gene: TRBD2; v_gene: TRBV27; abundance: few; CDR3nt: TGTGCCAGCAACCCACTAGCGGGCAGCACAGATACGCAGTATTTT; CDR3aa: CASNPLAGSTDTQYF
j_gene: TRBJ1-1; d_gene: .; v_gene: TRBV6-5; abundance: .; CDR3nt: TGTGCCAGCAGTTACTCGAGCAGCTTGAACACTGAAGCTTTCTTT; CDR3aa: CASSYSSSLNTEAFF
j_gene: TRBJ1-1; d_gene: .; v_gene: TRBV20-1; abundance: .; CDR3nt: TGCAGTGCAGCCGGGACAAGGTTGAACACTGAAGCTTTCTTT; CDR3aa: CSAAGTRLNTEAFF
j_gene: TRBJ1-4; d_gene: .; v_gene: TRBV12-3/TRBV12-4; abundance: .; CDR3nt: TGTGCCAGCAGTTTCGCCCAGGGGGAAAAACTGTTTTTT; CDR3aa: CASSFAQGEKLFF
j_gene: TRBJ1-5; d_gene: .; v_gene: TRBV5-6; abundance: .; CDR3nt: TGTGCCAGCAGCCACAGGAACAGCAATCAGCCCCAGCATTTT; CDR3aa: CASSHRNSNQPQHF
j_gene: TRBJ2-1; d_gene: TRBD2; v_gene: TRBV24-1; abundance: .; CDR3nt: TGTGCCACCAGTGAACTAGCGGGGGGCCTGGATGAGCAGTTCTTC; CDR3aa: CATSELAGGLDEQFF
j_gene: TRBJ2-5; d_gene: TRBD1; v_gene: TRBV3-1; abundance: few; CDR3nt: TGTGCCAGCACCCCGACAGGGGGAACCCAAGAGACCCAGTACTTC; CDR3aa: CASTPTGGTQETQYF
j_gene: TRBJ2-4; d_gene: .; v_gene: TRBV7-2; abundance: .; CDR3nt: TGCGCCAGCAGCTTAGAGGGGCCGGGGTACATTCAGTACTTC; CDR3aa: CASSLEGPGYIQYF
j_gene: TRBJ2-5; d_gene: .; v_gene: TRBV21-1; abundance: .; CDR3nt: TGTGCCAGCAGGAAGACCCAGTACTTC; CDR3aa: CASRKTQYF
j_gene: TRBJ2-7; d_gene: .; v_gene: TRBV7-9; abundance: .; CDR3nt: TGTGCCAGCAGCTTGCAGGGTCTCCCCTACGAGCAGTACTTC; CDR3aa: CASSLQGLPYEQYF
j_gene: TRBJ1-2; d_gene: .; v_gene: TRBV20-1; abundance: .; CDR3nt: TGCAGTGCTAGAGTTATCGGAAAGGGCTACACCTTC; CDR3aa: CSARVIGKGYTF
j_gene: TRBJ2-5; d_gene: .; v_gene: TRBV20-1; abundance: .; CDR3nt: TGCAGTGCTAGAGATGGGGTCGGAGAGCAGTACTTC; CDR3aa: CSARDGVGEQYF
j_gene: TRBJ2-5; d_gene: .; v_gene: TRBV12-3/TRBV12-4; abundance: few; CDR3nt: TGTGCCAGCAGCCATAGCCAGGGCGGGGAGACCCAGTACTTC; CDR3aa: CASSHSQGGETQYF
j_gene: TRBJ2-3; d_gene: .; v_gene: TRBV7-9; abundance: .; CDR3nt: TGTGCCAGCAGCCTTTTGGAGGGGGGCACAGATACGCAGTATTTT; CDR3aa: CASSLLEGGTDTQYF
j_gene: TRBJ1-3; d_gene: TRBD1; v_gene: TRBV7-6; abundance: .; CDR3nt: TGTGCCAGCAGCTTAGGCCAGGGGGCCGGAAACACCATATATTTT; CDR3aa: CASSLGQGAGNTIYF
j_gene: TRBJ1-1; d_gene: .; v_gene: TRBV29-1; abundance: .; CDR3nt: TGCAGCGTCTCGGGACGGATGAACACTGAAGCTTTCTTT; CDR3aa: CSVSGRMNTEAFF
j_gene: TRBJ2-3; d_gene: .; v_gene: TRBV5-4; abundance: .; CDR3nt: TGTGCCAGCAGCCCCGGGGGGCTGCGGGGGAGCTCAGATACGCAGTATTTT; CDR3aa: CASSPGGLRGSSDTQYF
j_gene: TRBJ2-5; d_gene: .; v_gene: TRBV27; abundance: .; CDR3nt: TGTGCCAGCAGTTTATCGGATCGTATAGGGGAAGAGACCCAGTACTTC; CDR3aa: CASSLSDRIGEETQYF
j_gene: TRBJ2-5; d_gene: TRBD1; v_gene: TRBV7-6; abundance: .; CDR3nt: TGTGCCAGCAGCTTAGCCTACGGACAGGGGACGGAGACCCAGTACTTC; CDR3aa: CASSLAYGQGTETQYF
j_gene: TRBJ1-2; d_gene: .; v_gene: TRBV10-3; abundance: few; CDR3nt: TGTGCCATCAGTGAGTCGGGGGCCTCACAATCTGGGGATGGCTACACCTTC; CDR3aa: CAISESGASQSGDGYTF
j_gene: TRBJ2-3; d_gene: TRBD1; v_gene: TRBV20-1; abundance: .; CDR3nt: TGCAGTTCGCTCCCGGGACAGGGGAGCACAGATACGCAGTATTTT; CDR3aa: CSSLPGQGSTDTQYF
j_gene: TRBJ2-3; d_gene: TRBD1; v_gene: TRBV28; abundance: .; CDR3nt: TGTGCCAGCAGTCCCAGGGGGCGCGACACAGATACGCAGTATTTT; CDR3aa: CASSPRGRDTDTQYF
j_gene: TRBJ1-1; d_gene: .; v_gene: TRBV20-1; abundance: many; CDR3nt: TGCAGTGCTAGACGTGGGCAGGCGAACACTGAAGCTTTCTTT; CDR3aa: CSARRGQANTEAFF
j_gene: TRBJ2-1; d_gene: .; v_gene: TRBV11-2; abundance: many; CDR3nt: TGTGCCAGCAGCTTAGAGTTGGCGGGCGGCAATGAGCAGTTCTTC; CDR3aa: CASSLELAGGNEQFF
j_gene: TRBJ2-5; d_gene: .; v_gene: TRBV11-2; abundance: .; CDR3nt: TGTGCCAGCACCCCGGGGGACCCGCAAGAGACCCAGTACTTC; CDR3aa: CASTPGDPQETQYF
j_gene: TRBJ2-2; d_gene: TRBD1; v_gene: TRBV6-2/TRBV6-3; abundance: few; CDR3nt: TGTGCCACTAACAGGGGTAGGACCGGGGAGCTGTTTTTT; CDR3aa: CATNRGRTGELFF
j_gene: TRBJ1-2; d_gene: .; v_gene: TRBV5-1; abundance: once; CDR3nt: TGCGCCAGCAGCACAGTTTACAGGGATACTAACTATGGCTACACCTTC; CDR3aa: CASSTVYRDTNYGYTF
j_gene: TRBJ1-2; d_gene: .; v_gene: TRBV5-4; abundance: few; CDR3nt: TGTGCCAGCAGCTTGGGGAGTGAAAACTATGGCTACACCTTC; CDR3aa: CASSLGSENYGYTF
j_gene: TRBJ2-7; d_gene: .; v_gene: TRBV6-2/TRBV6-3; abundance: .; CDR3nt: TGTGCCAGCACCCGGGCGTCGGTCTACGAGCAGTACTTC; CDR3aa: CASTRASVYEQYF
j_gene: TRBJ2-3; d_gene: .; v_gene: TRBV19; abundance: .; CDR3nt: TGTGCCAGTAGTATTTTTCCTACTAGCACAGATACGCAGTATTTT; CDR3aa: CASSIFPTSTDTQYF
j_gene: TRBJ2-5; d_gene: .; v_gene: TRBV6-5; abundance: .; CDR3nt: TGTGCCAGCAGTTATAGCGTGAGCCAAGAGACCCAGTACTTC; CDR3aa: CASSYSVSQETQYF
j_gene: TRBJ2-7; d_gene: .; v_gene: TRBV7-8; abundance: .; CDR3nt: TGTGCCAGCAGCTTAGCGACTCTCTACGAGCAGTACTTC; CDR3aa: CASSLATLYEQYF
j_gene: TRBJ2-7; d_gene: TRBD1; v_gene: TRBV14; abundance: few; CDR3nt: TGTGCCAGCAGAAGTAGCGACAGGGGGTTCTACGAGCAGTACTTC; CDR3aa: CASRSSDRGFYEQYF
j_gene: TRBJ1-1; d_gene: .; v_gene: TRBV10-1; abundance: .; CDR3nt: TGCGCCAGCAGTGAGTCCCTTGGGAGCAACACTGGAGCTTTCTTT; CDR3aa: CASSESLGSNTGAFF
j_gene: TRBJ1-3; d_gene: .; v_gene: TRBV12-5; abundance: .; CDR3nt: TGTGCTAGTGGTTTGGTTGGGACCATATATTTT; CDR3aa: CASGLVGTIYF
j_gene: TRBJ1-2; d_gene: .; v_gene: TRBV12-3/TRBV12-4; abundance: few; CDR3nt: TGTGCCAGCAGTTTGTCCTCAGGCGGTGGCTACACCTTC; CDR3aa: CASSLSSGGGYTF
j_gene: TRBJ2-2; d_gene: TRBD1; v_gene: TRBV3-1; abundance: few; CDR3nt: TGTGCCAGCAGCTCTGGACAGGGTAGGGGTTCCGGGGAGCTGTTTTTT; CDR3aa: CASSSGQGRGSGELFF
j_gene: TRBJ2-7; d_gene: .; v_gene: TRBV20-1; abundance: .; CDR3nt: TGCAGTGGGGTCGCCAGTCGGATAACCCACGAGCAGTACTTC; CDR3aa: CSGVASRITHEQYF
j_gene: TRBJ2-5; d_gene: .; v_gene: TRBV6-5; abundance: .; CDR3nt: TGTGCCAGCAGTTACTCGAGGGGGGTGGAGACCCAGTACTTC; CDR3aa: CASSYSRGVETQYF
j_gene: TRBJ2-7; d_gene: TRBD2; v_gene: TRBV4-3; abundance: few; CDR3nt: TGCGCCAGCAGCCAGGGGGGGGGACGGAGCTCCTACGAGCAGTACTTC; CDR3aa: CASSQGGGRSSYEQYF
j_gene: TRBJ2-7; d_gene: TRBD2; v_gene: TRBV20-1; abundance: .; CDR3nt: TGCAGTGCTAGTTCAGCGGGGTGGTACGAGCAGTACTTC; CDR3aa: CSASSAGWYEQYF
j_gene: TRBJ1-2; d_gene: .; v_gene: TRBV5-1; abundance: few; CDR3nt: TGCGCCAGCAGCTACGAACTCTATGGCTACACCTTC; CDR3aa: CASSYELYGYTF
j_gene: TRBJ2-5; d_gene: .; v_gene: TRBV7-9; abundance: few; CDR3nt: TGTGCCAGCAGTTTGGGTCTCGGAGAAGGGGAGACCCAGTACTTC; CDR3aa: CASSLGLGEGETQYF